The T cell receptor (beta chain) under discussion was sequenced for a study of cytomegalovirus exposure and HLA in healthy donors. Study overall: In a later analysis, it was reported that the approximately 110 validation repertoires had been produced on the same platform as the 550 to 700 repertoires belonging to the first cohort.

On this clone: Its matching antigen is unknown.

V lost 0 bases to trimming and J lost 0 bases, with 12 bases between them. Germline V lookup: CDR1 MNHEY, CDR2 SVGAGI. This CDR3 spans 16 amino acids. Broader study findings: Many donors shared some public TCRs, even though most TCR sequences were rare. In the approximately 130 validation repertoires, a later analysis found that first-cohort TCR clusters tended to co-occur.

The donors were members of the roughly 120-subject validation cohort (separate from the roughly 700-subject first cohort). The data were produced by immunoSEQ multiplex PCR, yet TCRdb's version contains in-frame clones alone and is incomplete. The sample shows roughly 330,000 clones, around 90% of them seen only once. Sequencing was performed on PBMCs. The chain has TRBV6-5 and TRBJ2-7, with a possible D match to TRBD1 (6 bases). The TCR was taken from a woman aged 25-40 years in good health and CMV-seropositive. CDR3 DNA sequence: TGTGCCAGCAGTTACTCTACAGGGCTCCCCTCCTACGAGCAGTACTTC. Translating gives CASSYSTGLPSYEQYF.